Below, 24 T cell receptor beta chains from the same sample are listed, as sequenced in a study of blood T cell repertoires in COVID-19. This table comes from immunoSEQ multiplex PCR, and its TCRdb copy is limited to in-frame clones, with some not included. The sample yields some 69,000 clones, about 84% seen once. Sequencing used peripheral blood. All receptors come from a woman aged 55-69 years with acute or convalescent COVID-19.

The CDR3, as DNA: TGTGCCAGCACCCAAACATACAGGGGGACCGGGGAGCTGTTTTTT. Translating it yields CASTQTYRGTGELFF. The chain is built from TRBV6-5 and TRBJ2-2, with 8 positions matching TRBD1. CDR3 length equals 15 residues. CDR1 and CDR2 from the germline V gene are MNHEY and SVGAGI. J was trimmed by 5 bases and V by 7 bases; bases with no gene match: 9.

The chain employs TRBV2 and TRBJ1-5, with a possible D match to TRBD1 (6 bases). The germline CDR1 and CDR2 sequences are SNHLY and FYNNEI. This CDR3 has 15 amino acids. Trimming pared 6 bases from V and 4 bases from J, leaving 16 bases between. DNA of the CDR3: TGTGCCAGCAGACACCGGACAGTTGAAAATCAGCCCCAGCATTTT. It specifies CASRHRTVENQPQHF.

J is TRBJ1-5 and V is TRBV15; D gene unclear. Germline V lookup: CDR1 LNHNV, CDR2 YYDKDF (reference sequence). The CDR3 is made up of 13 amino acids. V gave up 0 bases and J gave up 5 bases, with 5 bases separating them. CDR3 coding DNA: TGTGCCACCAGCAGAGATTTCGATCAGCCCCAGCATTTT. It encodes CATSRDFDQPQHF.

This clone has only a few counts. This chain connects TRBV30 to TRBJ2-5; 7 bases agree with TRBD2. From germline, CDR1 is GTSNPN and CDR2 SVGIG (reference sequence). This CDR3 has 14 residues. Losses at the gene ends were 3 bases for V and 4 bases for J; bases not matched to a gene: 8. The CDR3, as DNA: TGTGCCTGGAGCCGGGGGAGGGCCCCAGAGACCCAGTACTTC. This codes for CAWSRGRAPETQYF.

The chain carries TRBV5-5 and TRBJ1-2, with 9 bases aligning to TRBD1. V lost 4 bases to trimming and J lost 4 bases; unmatched junction nucleotides: 11. This CDR3 region has 16 residues. Germline lookup yields CDR1 SGHKS and CDR2 YYEKEE (reference sequence). CDR3 nucleotides: TGTGCCAGCAGCCGCTTACAGGGGGCTCTTTTCTATGGCTACACCTTC. Its protein is CASSRLQGALFYGYTF.

The chain is built from TRBV9 and TRBJ2-7; 8 nucleotides agree with TRBD2. The junction had 6 bases not matched to a gene; V was cut back by 0 bases and J by 4 bases. Looked up from germline, CDR1 is SGDLS and CDR2 is YYNGEE. The CDR3 runs to 15 residues. The CDR3 here is CASSVGVAGTYEQYF. The CDR3 DNA sequence: TGTGCCAGCAGCGTAGGAGTAGCGGGAACTTACGAGCAGTACTTC.

The rearrangement joins TRBV2 to TRBJ2-1, with D possibly being TRBD2 (6 bases). The CDR3 covers 11 residues. The germline gives CDR1 SNHLY, CDR2 FYNNEI. Trimming shortened V by 6 bases and J by 9 bases, and 9 bases separated the two germline ends. The CDR3 spells CASSWDSEQFF. The CDR3 region has the DNA TGTGCCAGCAGCTGGGACTCTGAGCAGTTCTTC.

The gene calls are TRBV7-3 and TRBJ1-6; 7 bases line up with TRBD1. Germline V gene data show CDR1 as SGHTA and CDR2 as FQGTGA. V lost 5 bases to trimming and J lost 6 bases; unmatched junction nucleotides: 4. This CDR3 is 14 amino acids long. CDR3 DNA: TGTGCCAGCAGCCAAACAGGGGTTAATTCACCCCTCCACTTT. Amino acid sequence: CASSQTGVNSPLHF.

The chain has TRBV5-4 and TRBJ2-3; D unclear. Germline V gene sequence: CDR1 SGHNT, CDR2 YYREEE (reference sequence). V lost 3 bases and J lost 0, with 11 bases in between. The CDR3 totals 15 residues. This CDR3 reads CASSSMVASTDTQYF. The CDR3 bases are TGTGCCAGCAGCTCTATGGTCGCTAGCACAGATACGCAGTATTTT.

The CDR3 region is CASSFGGPETQYF. CDR3 sequence (DNA): TGCGCCAGCAGCTTTGGGGGCCCAGAGACCCAGTACTTC. The chain employs TRBV5-1 and TRBJ2-5; the D gene is possibly TRBD1 (6 bases). This CDR3 spans 13 amino acids. Germline V lookup: CDR1 SGHRS, CDR2 YFSETQ. With 2 bases removed from V and 4 bases from J, the gap between germline ends came to 9 bases.

The V and J genes are TRBV6-5 and TRBJ1-6; 8 positions agree with TRBD1. Trimming at V came to 2 bases and at J to 6 bases, leaving 3 bases not matched to a gene. CDR1 MNHEY and CDR2 SVGAGI come from the germline V gene. This CDR3 has 15 amino acids. CDR3 nucleotides: TGTGCCAGCAGTTACACGGACAGGGCTAATTCACCCCTCCACTTT. Translated, it gives CASSYTDRANSPLHF.

This chain connects TRBV5-6 to TRBJ1-6; D remains unclear. V lost 1 base, J lost 5 bases, and 13 bases lay in between. The CDR3 consists of 16 residues. Germline V gene sequence: CDR1 SGHDT, CDR2 YYEEEE. CDR3 region: CASSLRRRGNNSPLHF. CDR3 in DNA: TGTGCCAGCAGCTTGCGGCGCCGGGGAAATAATTCACCCCTCCACTTT.

This clone was seen a handful of times. J is TRBJ1-2 and V is TRBV10-3, with D tentatively TRBD1 (6 bases). This CDR3 is 13 amino acids long. Trimming stripped 6 bases from V and 4 bases from J, with 12 bases between. The germline V gene has CDR1 ENHRY and CDR2 SYGVKD. The CDR3 region is CAIRETGTYGYTF. The CDR3 nucleotides read TGTGCCATCAGGGAGACAGGAACCTATGGCTACACCTTC.

J is TRBJ1-6 and V is TRBV9; TRBD1 agrees at 7 bases. Germline CDR1 reads SGDLS; CDR2 reads YYNGEE. The trim removed 1 base at V and 2 bases at J, leaving 3 bases unmatched. This CDR3 contains 16 residues. The CDR3 loop is CASSVHTGAYNSPLHF. The CDR3, as DNA: TGTGCCAGCAGCGTACATACAGGGGCCTATAATTCACCCCTCCACTTT.

This clone was seen only a few times. The rearrangement links TRBV19 to TRBJ1-2, with D unclear. Germline V gene lookup returns CDR1 LNHDA and CDR2 SQIVND (reference sequence). V dropped 3 bases and J dropped 4 bases, with 15 bases sitting between them. The CDR3 extends over 15 amino acids. The CDR3 DNA reads as TGTGCCAGTAGTATCGGCGTACAAGGAGGCTATGGCTACACCTTC. This sequence encodes CASSIGVQGGYGYTF. Looking up the rest from reference TRBV19 and TRBJ1-2 gives the full variable domain: DGGITQSPKYLFRKEGQNVTLSCEQNLNHDAMYWYRQDPGQGLRLIYYSQIVNDFQKGDIAEGYSVSREKKESFPLTVTSAQKNPTAFYLCASSIGVQGGYGYTFGSGTRLTVV.

V is TRBV2 and J is TRBJ1-1; D uncertain. V lost 5 bases and J lost 1, with 11 bases in between. The length of the CDR3 is 14 residues. Germline CDR1 is SNHLY and CDR2 is FYNNEI. CDR3 sequence: CASSPQAGNTEAFF. CDR3 coding DNA: TGTGCCAGCAGTCCCCAAGCGGGGAACACTGAAGCTTTCTTT.

The gene calls are TRBV6-5 and TRBJ2-7; 10 nucleotides match TRBD1. CDR1 is MNHEY and CDR2 is SVGAGI in the germline V gene. This CDR3 region has 15 residues. V was pared by 6 bases and J by 2 bases, with 7 bases of the junction left unmatched. Here the CDR3 reads CASRGDRGQTYEQYF. CDR3 in DNA: TGTGCCAGCAGAGGAGACAGGGGGCAAACCTACGAGCAGTACTTC.

This chain connects TRBV28 to TRBJ1-2; tentatively, D is TRBD1 (5 bases). Trimming removed 3 bases from V and 4 bases from J, with 9 bases in between. Germline CDR1 reads MDHEN; CDR2 reads SYDVKM. This CDR3 spans 13 amino acids. For the CDR3, the DNA is TGTGCCAGCAGTTTCGGGGGAGGCTATGGCTACACCTTC. Translation gives CASSFGGGYGYTF.

V is TRBV19 and J is TRBJ1-2; maybe TRBD1 (5 bases). Trimming shortened V by 3 bases and J by 1 base, and 12 bases separated the two germline ends. This CDR3 region has 15 residues. Per germline, CDR1 LNHDA and CDR2 SQIVND (reference sequence). The CDR3 sequence is CASSIRDSFNYGYTF. The CDR3 DNA sequence: TGTGCCAGTAGTATTCGAGACAGTTTTAACTATGGCTACACCTTC.

V gene TRBV28 combines with J gene TRBJ1-6, with 8 bases matching TRBD1. CDR1 MDHEN and CDR2 SYDVKM come from the germline V gene. V was clipped by 5 bases and J by 7 bases; unmatched bases: 7. The CDR3 is 15 amino acids. CDR3 region: CASSTRTGPNSPLHF. The CDR3 nucleotides are TGTGCCAGCAGTACGAGGACAGGGCCAAATTCACCCCTCCACTTT. Complete variable domain (other parts from reference TRBV28 and TRBJ1-6): DVKVTQSSRYLVKRTGEKVFLECVQDMDHENMFWYRQDPGLGLRLIYFSYDVKMKEKGDIPEGYSVSREKKERFSLILESASTNQTSMYLCASSTRTGPNSPLHFGNGTRLTVT.

The chain combines TRBV27 with TRBJ1-5; D remains unclear. With 2 bases removed from V and 4 bases from J, the gap between germline ends came to 9 bases. The V gene's germline CDR1 is MNHEY and CDR2 SMNVEV (reference sequence). The CDR3 runs to 14 residues. The chain's CDR3 is CASSLVSGNQPQHF. The CDR3 DNA reads as TGTGCCAGCAGTTTAGTTTCGGGTAATCAGCCCCAGCATTTT.

In its sample, this clone was seen once. The V and J genes are TRBV6-1 and TRBJ1-2, with D tentatively TRBD1 (5 bases). The CDR3 has 17 amino acids. Germline CDR1 is MNHNS and CDR2 is SASEGT. The V end was cut by 4 bases, the J end by 6 bases, with 24 bases between. The CDR3 loop reads CASSGGLGTPNRNGYTF. The CDR3 DNA follows: TGTGCCAGCAGTGGGGGTTTGGGGACTCCGAACAGAAATGGCTACACCTTC.

This clone has just a few counts. This rearrangement joins TRBV29-1 to TRBJ1-2, with TRBD1 matching 9 bases. V lost 1 base to trimming and J lost 3 bases; unmatched junction nucleotides: 3. The CDR3 is 14 amino acids. Germline loops: CDR1 SQVTM, CDR2 ANQGSEA. In nucleotides, the CDR3 is TGCAGCGTTGAAGTCGGACAGGGGCACTATGGCTACACCTTC. Translating gives CSVEVGQGHYGYTF.

This chain links TRBV12-3 or TRBV12-4 with TRBJ2-5; 8 bases are a match to TRBD1. J lost 3 bases, V lost 4 bases, and 1 base had no gene match. There are 13 residues in the CDR3. CDR3 coding DNA: TGTGCCAGCAGTTGGGACAGGAAAGAGACCCAGTACTTC. Its translation is CASSWDRKETQYF.